Sequencing of this T cell receptor beta chain was carried out in a study of cytomegalovirus exposure and HLA in healthy donors (dated by TCRdb to about 2017). As for the study more broadly: An earlier analysis of around 600 of the donors reported roughly 300 Gb of sequence data and 100 million to 140 million unique TCR beta sequences from 190 million or so T cells. Across under 500 genotyped donors of the cohort, an average of roughly 250,000 unique TCR beta nucleotide sequences per donor were sequenced, and 15% to 20% of those sequences were non-productive. In addition to the first cohort of roughly 670 subjects, a separate validation cohort of approximately 130 different subjects was used. In an earlier analysis of roughly 580 of the donors, high-throughput TCR beta sequencing was used to judge whether each TCR beta V gene segment behaved as functional or pseudogenic. A handful of DR-DQ haplotypes were handled as single units for association and clustering because linkage in the cohort was strong. To predict cytomegalovirus infection status, the study brought together high-throughput TCR immunosequencing, statistical association of individual TCRs with disease status, and machine learning. Rather than using new phenotypic data, the later analysis identified candidate immune exposures from TCR beta sequences and from how often those sequences occurred across donors. Donor age, sex, ethnicity and CMV serostatus were compiled alongside the repertoire data. A later genetic analysis took genome-wide SNP genotypes for 398 of the 666 donors and used that subset as a discovery cohort. Both class I and class II loci were covered by HLA typing, at four-digit resolution. The study aimed to test whether cataloging public T cell receptors could reveal signatures of past pathogen exposure. Typing coverage varied by locus: about 620-630 donors for A, B, C, DRB1 and DQB1; approximately 560 for DQA1; more than 600 for DPA1; 400 to 480 for DPB1. The genetic ancestry cluster associated with self-reported Caucasian donors included 81% of the roughly 400 genotyped donors. An early release that covered fewer than 800 HLA-typed donors contained approximately 300 gigabases of sequencing data and about 93 million unique TCR sequences. A later analysis re-examined previously published TCR beta repertoires from 600 to 700 donors and added high-resolution HLA genotyping to investigate patterns of TCR occurrence. Every repertoire in the discovery cohort had been generated on one and the same sequencing platform. The T cell repertoires of some 700 subjects were profiled by immunosequencing and related to cytomegalovirus serostatus.

The cohort consisted of 650 to 850 healthy bone marrow donors. Cohort members were all nominally healthy when sampled, although unrecorded immune exposures were likely present. The donor tested CMV seronegative and was one of the 352 seronegative cohort members. A peripheral blood sample was collected from each donor, and TCR beta sequencing was performed on peripheral blood mononuclear cells. Genomic DNA was extracted from the blood cell samples with the Qiagen DNeasy Blood Extraction Kit. Study-wide conclusions, independent of this receptor: In a later genetic analysis, a missense DCLRE1C variant was associated with V-gene and J-gene trimming of TCR beta chains, and the association was replicated in an independent cohort. In this cohort, only TCR beta chains were sequenced, and detectable features were limited by the absence of alpha or paired-chain data. When HLA alleles, especially DR and DQ, strongly co-occurred, attributing TCR associations to individual alleles was difficult. Correlated functional status among segregating V segments might be attributable to linkage disequilibrium, but an unknown experimental factor could not be ruled out. A total of about 180 TCR beta chains were listed by the study as associated with cytomegalovirus. A later analysis reported that several top co-occurrence clusters appeared linked to parvovirus B19, influenza, CMV and Epstein-Barr virus. The authors suggested that the approach could potentially be extended to other disease states and immunological phenotypes. In a later analysis, TCR association rates were found to vary across HLA loci, with the most associated TCRs seen for DRB1 alleles and the fewest for HLA-C alleles. Presence/absence analyses assumed roughly uniform sequencing depth across donors, an assumption that may not hold. HLA typing was unavailable for some donors at each locus, so association tests used only the typed subset. A cluster of highly shared sequence variants was judged likely to be a technical artifact of the sequencing pipeline. Three of the identified cytomegalovirus-associated TCR beta chains were confirmed in vitro to be specific for cytomegalovirus antigens. In both the original and validation cohorts, the classifier was reported to diagnose cytomegalovirus status with high specificity and sensitivity. Compared with equally common non-associated chains, HLA-associated TCR beta chains in a later analysis were more clonally expanded and had lower generation probabilities. The earlier analysis of nearly 600 of the donors excluded 15 to 20 rarely observed V segments, including chromosome 9 orphons, because counts were too low. For the cohort, immune exposure information was limited to CMV serostatus. A further reported finding was that TCR beta sequences accurately predicted the HLA-A and HLA-B alleles for most subjects in the first cohort. In a later genetic analysis, fewer N-insertions in productive TCRs were reported among donors in an Asian-associated ancestry cluster than the 666-donor mean. In an earlier analysis of approximately 590 of the donors, most TCR beta V segments appeared in productive rearrangements about 90% or about 30% of the time, broadly matching IMGT annotations. Specific HLA alleles were associated with 15,000 to 20,000 TCR beta sequences at a false discovery rate of 0.05 in a later analysis. According to a later analysis, most CMV-associated TCR beta chains appeared to be HLA-restricted, and the HLA associations seemed to be driven largely by CMV exposure. Most TCR sequences were observed very rarely across donors, whereas some public TCRs were present in many individuals.

The library was generated by the immunoSEQ multiplex PCR assay. A mixture of 60 forward primers for TCR Vbeta segments and 13 reverse primers for TCR Jbeta segments was used in the multiplex PCR. The CDR3 region of rearranged TCR beta genes was amplified from genomic DNA by a multiplex PCR assay. The amplified TCR beta libraries were sequenced on the Illumina HiSeq System as 87-base-pair reads. In the source study's methods: In a later analysis, some 80 million unique TCR beta chains were counted across the 500 to 700 repertoires, and approximately 11 million of these chains were shared by at least two donors. A nearest-neighbor algorithm error-corrected the raw reads and collapsed the reads into unique sequences, merging closely related sequences to remove PCR and sequencing errors. Alignment of CDR3 sequences to IMGT reference sequences was used to assign V, D and J gene segments. For a sequence to be retained, a match of at least six nucleotides to both a V gene segment and a J gene segment was required. Rearrangements were called productive when the CDR3 lacked stop codons and stayed in frame with V and J; all others were non-productive. Following IMGT convention, CDR3 was defined as the stretch from the second conserved V-encoded cysteine up to the conserved J-encoded phenylalanine. The earlier analysis of about 610 of the donors excluded any sequence lacking an unambiguous match to a single V gene segment. An earlier analysis of some 610 of the donors called V segments functional above 56.7% productive rearrangements and segregating when the between-donor standard deviation exceeded 5%. A statistical classification framework was built to diagnose cytomegalovirus status from the catalog of TCR beta chain sequences. In a later analysis, TCR nucleotide sequences were compared against IMGT/GENE-DB human TR gene sequences so that V and J genes could be assigned. A later analysis assigned CDR3 sequences and most-parsimonious VDJ recombination scenarios with the TCRdist pipeline. In a later analysis, each TCR beta chain was defined by its CDR3 amino acid sequence together with its V-gene family, and reads lacking a unique V-gene family were excluded. As a way to deal with suspected cross-contamination and a sequencing artifact, a later analysis dropped roughly 600 nucleotide sequences that were highly shared and had low generation probability. A later analysis calculated a clonal expansion index for each public chain from normalized within-repertoire ranks of inferred template counts. A later analysis computed generation probabilities with a VDJ recombination model fitted to out-of-frame rearrangements, and checked the results against IGoR. Hypergeometric tests were used in a later analysis to score TCR-TCR, TCR-HLA and TCR-CMV co-occurrence, with a repertoire-size bias correction applied to the TCR pairs. False discovery rates were estimated in a later analysis by permuting HLA or CMV assignments 20 times. A later analysis grouped co-occurring TCRs with DBSCAN, adding TCRdist sequence similarity when clustering within HLA-allele-positive subsets. Repertoires with fewer than 30,000 or more than 120,000 public chains were left out of co-occurrence clustering, as were four to six repertoires with anomalous nucleotide sharing. Held by TCRdb, this immuneACCESS table contains in-frame sequences only and omits some clones. Under half of the omission traces to an unresolved V gene where checked; the cause of the rest is unknown. V and J calls and clone size are copied from that table; D and trimming were computed from the DNA. This sample is represented by tens of thousands of clones; roughly 76% of them were singletons. The top ten clones comprise 1.1% to 1.5% of the sample.

Of note for this clone: The antigen this receptor binds is unknown. No base qualities exist here, and no much larger clone lies one base off it.

This clonotype was sampled from a male donor in good health and CMV-seronegative. Sequencing was performed on PBMCs.

The nucleotides read TGTGCCAGCAGTCTCACCGGGGAGCTGTTTTTT. Its protein is CASSLTGELFF. This chain is built from TRBV28 and TRBJ2-2; the D gene is unclear. CDR1 and CDR2, per the germline V gene, are MDHEN and SYDVKM. V and J lose 5 bases and 4 bases, and a span of 2 bases separates them. The CDR3 holds 11 amino acids from the cysteine to the phenylalanine. Only the CDR3 DNA stays, 33 bases, in frame from base 1.